These T cell receptor beta chains were read from a single sample in a study of blood T cell repertoires in COVID-19. Assay used: immunoSEQ multiplex PCR; TCRdb lists only in-frame clones, some missing. Of 150,000 to 200,000 clones listed, 70% to 90% are singletons. Sequencing was carried out using PBMCs or T cells enriched from blood (not recorded which). Receptors were obtained from a man aged 35-49 years who had recovered from COVID-19. Each CDR3 is given without its conserved first and last residue.

j_call: TRBJ2-7
v_call: TRBV5-1
cdr3_aa: ASSVRTSGVVEQY

j_call: TRBJ1-4
v_call: TRBV3-1/TRBV3-2
cdr3_aa: ASSQGVTEGKKLF

j_call: TRBJ1-1
v_call: TRBV7-9
cdr3_aa: ASSIDRDTEAF

j_call: TRBJ1-2
v_call: TRBV9
cdr3_aa: ASSFGPGQAYGYT

j_call: TRBJ2-2
v_call: TRBV7-3
cdr3_aa: ASSSLGLASGELF

j_call: TRBJ2-1
v_call: TRBV7-2
cdr3_aa: ASSLLVVDGDEQF

j_call: TRBJ2-7
v_call: TRBV7-2
cdr3_aa: ASSSRVAYEQY

j_call: TRBJ2-1
v_call: TRBV27
cdr3_aa: ASSPEAGGLDNEQF

j_call: TRBJ2-5
v_call: TRBV5-1
cdr3_aa: ASSLDSQETQY

j_call: TRBJ2-3
v_call: TRBV10-3
cdr3_aa: ATMPRGQTDTQY

j_call: TRBJ2-7
v_call: TRBV7-8
cdr3_aa: ASSLAGGAYEQY

j_call: TRBJ1-5
v_call: TRBV30
cdr3_aa: AWSQTGGNQPQH

j_call: TRBJ2-1
v_call: TRBV24-1
cdr3_aa: ATSVTAYNEQF

j_call: TRBJ2-2
v_call: TRBV23-1
cdr3_aa: ASSHLTSTGQKVNTGELF

j_call: TRBJ1-1
v_call: TRBV6-5
cdr3_aa: ASSRGAEAF

j_call: TRBJ1-5
v_call: TRBV7-8
cdr3_aa: ASSLVSVSKQGYYSNQPQH

j_call: TRBJ1-1
v_call: TRBV12-3/TRBV12-4
cdr3_aa: ASSVRAAEAF

j_call: TRBJ1-6
v_call: TRBV11-2
cdr3_aa: ASSLVPALGSYNSPLH

j_call: TRBJ1-2
v_call: TRBV24-1
cdr3_aa: ATSDQTGGGYT

j_call: TRBJ2-3
v_call: TRBV20-1
cdr3_aa: SAPGDTQY

j_call: TRBJ1-2
v_call: TRBV15
cdr3_aa: ATSQGQFSNYGYT

j_call: TRBJ1-1
v_call: TRBV7-9
cdr3_aa: ASSWQGAEAF

j_call: TRBJ2-3
v_call: TRBV9
cdr3_aa: ASSPTGYTDTQY

j_call: TRBJ1-4
v_call: TRBV7-9
cdr3_aa: ASSLGEGLKGEKLF

j_call: TRBJ1-5
v_call: TRBV21-1
cdr3_aa: ASSRLDGNQPQH

j_call: TRBJ2-3
v_call: TRBV9
cdr3_aa: ASRPGDPTDTQY

j_call: TRBJ1-2
v_call: TRBV29-1
cdr3_aa: SATVYYGYT

j_call: TRBJ1-5
v_call: TRBV15
cdr3_aa: ATRDRPVLGPQH

j_call: TRBJ1-2
v_call: TRBV5-4
cdr3_aa: ASSPYWGDGYT

j_call: TRBJ2-7
v_call: TRBV6-5
cdr3_aa: ASSYSRSEY

j_call: TRBJ2-3
v_call: TRBV1
cdr3_aa: TSSQGAGGHPDTQY